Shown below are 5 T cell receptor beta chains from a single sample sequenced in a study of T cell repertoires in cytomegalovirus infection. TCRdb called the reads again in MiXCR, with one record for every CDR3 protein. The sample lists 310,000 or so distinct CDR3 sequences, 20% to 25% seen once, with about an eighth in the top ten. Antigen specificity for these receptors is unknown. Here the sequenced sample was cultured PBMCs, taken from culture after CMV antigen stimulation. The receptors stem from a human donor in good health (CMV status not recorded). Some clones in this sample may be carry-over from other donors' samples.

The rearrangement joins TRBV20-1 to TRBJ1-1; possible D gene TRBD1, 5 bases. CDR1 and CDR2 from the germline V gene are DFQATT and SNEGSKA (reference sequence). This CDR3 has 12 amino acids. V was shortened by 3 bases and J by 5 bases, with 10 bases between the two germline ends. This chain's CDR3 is CSARQGGTEAFF. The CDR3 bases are TGCAGTGCTAGGCAGGGAGGGACTGAAGCTTTCTTT.

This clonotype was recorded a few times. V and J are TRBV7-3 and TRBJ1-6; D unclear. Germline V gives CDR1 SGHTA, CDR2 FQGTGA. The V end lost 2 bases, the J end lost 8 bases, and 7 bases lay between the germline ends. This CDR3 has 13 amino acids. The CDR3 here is CASSLGPDSPLHF. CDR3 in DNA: TGTGCCAGCAGCTTAGGTCCGGATTCACCCCTCCACTTT.

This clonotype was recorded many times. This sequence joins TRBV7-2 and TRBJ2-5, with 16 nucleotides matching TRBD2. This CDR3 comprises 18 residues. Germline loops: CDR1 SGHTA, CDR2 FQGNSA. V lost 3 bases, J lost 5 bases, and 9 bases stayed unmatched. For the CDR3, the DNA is TGTGCCAGCAGCTTCCCGGGACTAGCGGGAGGGTTATCGGAGACCCAGTACTTC. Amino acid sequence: CASSFPGLAGGLSETQYF.

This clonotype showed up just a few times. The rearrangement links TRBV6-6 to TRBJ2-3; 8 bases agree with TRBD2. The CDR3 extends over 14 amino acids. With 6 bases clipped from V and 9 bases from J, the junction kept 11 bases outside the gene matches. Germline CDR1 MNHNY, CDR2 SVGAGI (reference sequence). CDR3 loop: CASSGGGLGVTQYF. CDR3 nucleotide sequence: TGTGCCAGCAGCGGGGGGGGGCTAGGTGTCACGCAGTATTTT.

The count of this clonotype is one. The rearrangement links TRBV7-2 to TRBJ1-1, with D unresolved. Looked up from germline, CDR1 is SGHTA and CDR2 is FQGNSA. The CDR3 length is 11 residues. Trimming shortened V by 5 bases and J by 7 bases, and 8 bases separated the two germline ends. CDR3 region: CASSPWGEAFF. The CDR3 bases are TGTGCCAGCAGCCCTTGGGGTGAAGCTTTCTTT. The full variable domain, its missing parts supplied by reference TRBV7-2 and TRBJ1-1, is GAGVSQSPSNKVTEKGKDVELRCDPISGHTALYWYRQSLGQGLEFLIYFQGNSAPDKSGLPSDRFSAERTGGSVSTLTIQRTQQEDSAVYLCASSPWGEAFFGQGTRLTVV.